This T cell receptor (beta chain) was captured by sequencing in a study of CD8+ T cells in alopecia areata. This clone appeared a few times. It was cDNA, reverse transcribed from extracted RNA, that served as the sequencing template. Sequencing used immunoSEQ multiplex PCR; TCRdb keeps in-frame clones, though not all of them. The sample has some 200,000 clones, 40% to 55% seen once. V gave up 6 bases and J gave up 0 bases, with 20 bases separating them. Germline V gives CDR1 SQVTM, CDR2 ANQGSEA. The CDR3 has 17 amino acids. Stated treatment: oral pan-JAK inhibitor, 5-10 mg twice daily. Sequenced here: CD4+ T cells sorted from blood, sampled around week 36, from a patient treated with tofacitinib. The clonotype originates from a human donor with alopecia areata. The chain recombines TRBV29-1 with TRBJ2-2; TRBD2 is a possible D gene (7 bases). DNA of the CDR3: TGCAGCGTCAGGGGACGCGCGGCGGGAGCGAACACCGGGGAGCTGTTTTTT. Its protein product is CSVRGRAAGANTGELFF.